In this sample, the clone carrying this TCR beta chain turned up many times. Its specificity is not known. These data come from a study of T cells after yellow fever vaccination. Findings and caveats of the study: Just a small share of clonotypes turned up in the CD4 compartment as well as the CD8 compartment. In post-booster samples, most primary-vaccination clones reappeared (about 95% CD4, 88% CD8). Contamination by abundant bulk-population clonotypes could be present in FACS-sorted repertoires.

The CDR3 runs 16 residues. Trimming removed 1 base from V and 4 bases from J, with 13 bases in between. Germline CDR1 is LGHNA and CDR2 is YSLEER. Production of TCR cDNA was by 5'RACE template switching, which also added a universal primer site and UMIs. Using its own MiXCR run on the 5' RACE reads, TCRdb lists one record per CDR3 protein. The table has a few hundred thousand distinct CDR3 sequences, roughly 4% seen once. This TCR was sampled from a man between 18 and 35 years old who received the YFV17D yellow fever vaccine. Sequences were derived from PBMCs, sampled on the day of the yellow fever booster vaccination. V usage is TRBV4-3 and J usage is TRBJ2-2, with D hard to call. The CDR3, as DNA: TGCGCCAGCAGCCAAGTGCCCGGCGAGAGCACCGGGGAGCTGTTTTTT. Amino acids: CASSQVPGESTGELFF.